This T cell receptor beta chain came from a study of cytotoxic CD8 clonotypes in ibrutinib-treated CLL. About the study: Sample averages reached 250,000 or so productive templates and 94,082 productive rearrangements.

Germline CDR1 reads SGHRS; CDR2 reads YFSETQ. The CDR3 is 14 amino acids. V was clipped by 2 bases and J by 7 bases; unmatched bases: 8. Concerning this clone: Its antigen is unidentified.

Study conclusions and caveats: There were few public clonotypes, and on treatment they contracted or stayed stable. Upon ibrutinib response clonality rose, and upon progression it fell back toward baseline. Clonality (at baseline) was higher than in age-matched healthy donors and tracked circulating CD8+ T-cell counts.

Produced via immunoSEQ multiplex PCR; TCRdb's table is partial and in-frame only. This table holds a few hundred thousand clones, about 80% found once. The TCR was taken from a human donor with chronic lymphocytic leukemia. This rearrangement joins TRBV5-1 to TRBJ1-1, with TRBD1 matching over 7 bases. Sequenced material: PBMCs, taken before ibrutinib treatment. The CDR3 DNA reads TGCGCCAGCAGCTTTACGACAGGGATAATTGAAGCTTTCTTT. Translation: CASSFTTGIIEAFF.